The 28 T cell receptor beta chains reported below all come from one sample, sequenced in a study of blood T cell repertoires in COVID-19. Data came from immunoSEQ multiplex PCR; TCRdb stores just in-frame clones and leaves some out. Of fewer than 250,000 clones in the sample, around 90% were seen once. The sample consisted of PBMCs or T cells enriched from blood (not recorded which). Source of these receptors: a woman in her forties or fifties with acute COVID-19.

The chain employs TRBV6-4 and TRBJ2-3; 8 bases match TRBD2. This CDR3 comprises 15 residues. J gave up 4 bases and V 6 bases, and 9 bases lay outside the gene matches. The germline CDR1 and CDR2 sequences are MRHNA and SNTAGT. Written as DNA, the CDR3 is TGTGCCAGCAGAGCACTAGCGGAGGGGTCAGATACGCAGTATTTT. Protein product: CASRALAEGSDTQYF.

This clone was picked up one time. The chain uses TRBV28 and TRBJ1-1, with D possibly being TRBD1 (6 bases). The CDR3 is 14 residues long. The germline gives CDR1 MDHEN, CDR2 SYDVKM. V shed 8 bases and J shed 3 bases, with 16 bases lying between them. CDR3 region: CASGSGEGDTEAFF. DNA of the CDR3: TGTGCCAGCGGGAGCGGGGAGGGGGACACTGAAGCTTTCTTT.

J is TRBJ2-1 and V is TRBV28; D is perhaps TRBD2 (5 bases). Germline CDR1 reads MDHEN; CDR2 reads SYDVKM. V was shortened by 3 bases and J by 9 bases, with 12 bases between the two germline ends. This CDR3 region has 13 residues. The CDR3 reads CASSFRGKGEQFF. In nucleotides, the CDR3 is TGTGCCAGCAGTTTCCGGGGTAAGGGTGAGCAGTTCTTC.

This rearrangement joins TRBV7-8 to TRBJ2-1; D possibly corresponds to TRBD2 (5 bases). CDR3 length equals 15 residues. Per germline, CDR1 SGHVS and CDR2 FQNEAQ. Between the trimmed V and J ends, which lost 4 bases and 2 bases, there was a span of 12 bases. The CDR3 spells CASSSGEGAYNEQFF. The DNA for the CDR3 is TGTGCCAGCAGCTCAGGTGAGGGAGCCTACAATGAGCAGTTCTTC.

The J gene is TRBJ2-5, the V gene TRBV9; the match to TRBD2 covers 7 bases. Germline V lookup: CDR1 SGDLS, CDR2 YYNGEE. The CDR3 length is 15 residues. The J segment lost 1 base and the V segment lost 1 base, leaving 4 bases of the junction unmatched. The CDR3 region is CASSVRDYGQETQYF. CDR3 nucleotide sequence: TGTGCCAGCAGCGTAAGGGACTACGGCCAAGAGACCCAGTACTTC.

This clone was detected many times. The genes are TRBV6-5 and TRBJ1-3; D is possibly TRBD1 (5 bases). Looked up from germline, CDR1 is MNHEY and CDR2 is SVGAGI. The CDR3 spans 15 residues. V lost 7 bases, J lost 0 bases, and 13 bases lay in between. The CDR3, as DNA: TGTGCCAGCAAAATGGAACAGGCCTCTGGAAACACCATATATTTT. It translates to CASKMEQASGNTIYF.

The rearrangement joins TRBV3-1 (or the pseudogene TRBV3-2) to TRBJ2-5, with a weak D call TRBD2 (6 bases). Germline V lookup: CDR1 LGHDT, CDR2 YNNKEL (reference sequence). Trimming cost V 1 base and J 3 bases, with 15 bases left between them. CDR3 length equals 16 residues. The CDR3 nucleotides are TGTGCCAGCAGCCAAGGTAACGGGGGTTGTGAAGAGACCCAGTACTTC. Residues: CASSQGNGGCEETQYF.

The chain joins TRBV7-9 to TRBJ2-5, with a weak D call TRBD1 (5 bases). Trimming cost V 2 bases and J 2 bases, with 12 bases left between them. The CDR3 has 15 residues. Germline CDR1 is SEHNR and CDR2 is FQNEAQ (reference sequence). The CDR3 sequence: CASSLPQGHQETQYF. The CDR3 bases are TGTGCCAGCAGCTTACCGCAGGGTCATCAAGAGACCCAGTACTTC.

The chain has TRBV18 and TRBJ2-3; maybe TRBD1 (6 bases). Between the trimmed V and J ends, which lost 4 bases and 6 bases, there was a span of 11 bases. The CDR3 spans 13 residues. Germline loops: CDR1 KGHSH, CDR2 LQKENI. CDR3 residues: CASSLPGVDTQYF. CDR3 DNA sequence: TGTGCCAGCTCACTCCCAGGGGTCGATACGCAGTATTTT.

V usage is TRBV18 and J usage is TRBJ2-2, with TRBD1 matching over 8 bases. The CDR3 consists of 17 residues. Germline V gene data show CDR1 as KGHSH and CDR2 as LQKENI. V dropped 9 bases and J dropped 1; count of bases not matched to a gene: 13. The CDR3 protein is CASSPSLQGVNTGELFF. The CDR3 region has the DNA TGTGCCAGTTCGCCTAGCCTACAGGGGGTGAACACCGGGGAGCTGTTTTTT.

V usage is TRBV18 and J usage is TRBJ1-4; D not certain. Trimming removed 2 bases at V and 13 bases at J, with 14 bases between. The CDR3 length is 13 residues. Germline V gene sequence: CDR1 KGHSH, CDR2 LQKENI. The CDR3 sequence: CASSPGYGSGLFF. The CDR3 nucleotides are TGTGCCAGCTCACCAGGGTACGGATCGGGACTGTTTTTT.

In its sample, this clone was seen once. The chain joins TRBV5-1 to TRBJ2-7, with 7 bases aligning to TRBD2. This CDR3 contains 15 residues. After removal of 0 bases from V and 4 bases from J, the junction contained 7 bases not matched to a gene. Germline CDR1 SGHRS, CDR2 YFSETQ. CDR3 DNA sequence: TGCGCCAGCAGCTTGGATTCGGGAGGCCCATACGAGCAGTACTTC. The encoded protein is CASSLDSGGPYEQYF. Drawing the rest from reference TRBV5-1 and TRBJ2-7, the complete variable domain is KAGVTQTPRYLIKTRGQQVTLSCSPISGHRSVSWYQQTPGQGLQFLFEYFSETQRNKGNFPGRFSGRQFSNSRSEMNVSTLELGDSALYLCASSLDSGGPYEQYFGPGTRLTVT.

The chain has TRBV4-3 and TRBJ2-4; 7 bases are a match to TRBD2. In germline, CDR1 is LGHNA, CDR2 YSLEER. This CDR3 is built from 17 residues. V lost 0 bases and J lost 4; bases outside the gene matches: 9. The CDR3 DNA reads TGCGCCAGCAGCCAAGATCTTTTGGCTAGCGGAAAAAACATTCAGTACTTC. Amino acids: CASSQDLLASGKNIQYF.

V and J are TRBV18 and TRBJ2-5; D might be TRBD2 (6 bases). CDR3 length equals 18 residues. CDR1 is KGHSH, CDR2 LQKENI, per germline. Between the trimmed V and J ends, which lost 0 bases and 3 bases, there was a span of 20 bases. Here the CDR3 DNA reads TGTGCCAGCTCACCACCGACTTGGAGGGGTCAGGGAGAAGAGACCCAGTACTTC. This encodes CASSPPTWRGQGEETQYF. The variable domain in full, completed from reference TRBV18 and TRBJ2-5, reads NAGVMQNPRHLVRRRGQEARLRCSPMKGHSHVYWYRQLPEEGLKFMVYLQKENIIDESGMPKERFSAEFPKEGPSILRIQQVVRGDSAAYFCASSPPTWRGQGEETQYFGPGTRLLVL.

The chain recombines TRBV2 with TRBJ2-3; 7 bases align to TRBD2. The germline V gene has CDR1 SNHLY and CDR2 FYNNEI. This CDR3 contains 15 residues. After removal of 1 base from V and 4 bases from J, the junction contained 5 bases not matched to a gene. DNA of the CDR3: TGTGCCAGCAGTGAAGAGGGCGGGAGTGCAGATACGCAGTATTTT. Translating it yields CASSEEGGSADTQYF.

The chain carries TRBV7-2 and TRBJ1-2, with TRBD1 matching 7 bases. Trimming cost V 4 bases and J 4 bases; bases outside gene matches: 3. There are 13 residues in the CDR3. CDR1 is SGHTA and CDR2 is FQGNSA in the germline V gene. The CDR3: CASSSDRAYGYTF. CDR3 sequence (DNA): TGTGCCAGCAGCTCAGACAGGGCCTATGGCTACACCTTC.

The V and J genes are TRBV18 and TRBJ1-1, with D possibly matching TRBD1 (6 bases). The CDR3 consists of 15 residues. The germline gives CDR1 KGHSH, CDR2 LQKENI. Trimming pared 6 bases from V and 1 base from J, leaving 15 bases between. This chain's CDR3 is CASSFTGRRNTEAFF. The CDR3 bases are TGTGCCAGCTCCTTTACAGGGCGTAGGAACACTGAAGCTTTCTTT.

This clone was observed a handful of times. In nucleotides, the CDR3 is TGTGCCAGCAATCCAACCTGGACAGGGTCGGCCCTCCACTTT. It specifies CASNPTWTGSALHF. The rearrangement joins TRBV28 to TRBJ1-6; 8 positions match TRBD1. Germline lookup yields CDR1 MDHEN and CDR2 SYDVKM. The J segment lost 14 bases and the V segment lost 7 bases, leaving 13 bases of the junction unmatched. CDR3 length: 14 residues.

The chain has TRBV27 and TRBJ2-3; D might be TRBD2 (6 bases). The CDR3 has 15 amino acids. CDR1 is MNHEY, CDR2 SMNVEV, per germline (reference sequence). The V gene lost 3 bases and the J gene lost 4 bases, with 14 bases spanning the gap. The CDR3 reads CASSFYRERSDTQYF. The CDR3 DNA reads TGTGCCAGCAGTTTTTATCGGGAGAGGTCAGATACGCAGTATTTT.

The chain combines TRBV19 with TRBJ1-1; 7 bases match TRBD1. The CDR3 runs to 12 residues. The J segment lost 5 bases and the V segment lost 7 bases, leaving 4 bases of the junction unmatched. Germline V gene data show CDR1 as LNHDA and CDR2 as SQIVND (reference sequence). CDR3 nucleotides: TGTGCCAGTATTAAGGGGGCTACTGAAGCTTTCTTT. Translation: CASIKGATEAFF.

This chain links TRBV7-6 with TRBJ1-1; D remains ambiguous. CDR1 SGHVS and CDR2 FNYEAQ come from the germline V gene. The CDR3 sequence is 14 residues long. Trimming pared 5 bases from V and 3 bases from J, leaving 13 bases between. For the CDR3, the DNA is TGTGCCAGCAGCCCCGAACGGGGTTACACTGAAGCTTTCTTT. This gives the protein CASSPERGYTEAFF.

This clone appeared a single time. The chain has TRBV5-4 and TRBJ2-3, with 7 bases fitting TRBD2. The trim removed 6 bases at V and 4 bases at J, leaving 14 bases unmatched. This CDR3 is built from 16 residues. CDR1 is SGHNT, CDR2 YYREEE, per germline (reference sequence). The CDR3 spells CASNPIGGRAADTQYF. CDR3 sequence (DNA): TGTGCCAGCAACCCCATTGGAGGGAGGGCGGCAGATACGCAGTATTTT. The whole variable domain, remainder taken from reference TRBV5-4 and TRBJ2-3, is ETGVTQSPTHLIKTRGQQVTLRCSSQSGHNTVSWYQQALGQGPQFIFQYYREEENGRGNFPPRFSGLQFPNYSSELNVNALELDDSALYLCASNPIGGRAADTQYFGPGTRLTVL.

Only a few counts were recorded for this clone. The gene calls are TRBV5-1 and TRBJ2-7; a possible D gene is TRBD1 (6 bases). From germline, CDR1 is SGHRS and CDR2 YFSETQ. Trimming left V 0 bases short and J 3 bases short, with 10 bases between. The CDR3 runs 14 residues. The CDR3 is CASSLGSTGYEQYF. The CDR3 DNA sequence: TGCGCCAGCAGCTTGGGGTCGACAGGCTACGAGCAGTACTTC.

Here the CDR3 reads CASSISGQGGQPQHF. The CDR3 DNA sequence: TGTGCCAGTAGTATAAGCGGACAGGGTGGTCAGCCCCAGCATTTT. The V call is TRBV19, the J call TRBJ1-5; 8 bases line up with TRBD1. J was trimmed by 6 bases and V by 2 bases; bases with no gene match: 6. Per germline, CDR1 LNHDA and CDR2 SQIVND (reference sequence). The CDR3 has 15 residues.

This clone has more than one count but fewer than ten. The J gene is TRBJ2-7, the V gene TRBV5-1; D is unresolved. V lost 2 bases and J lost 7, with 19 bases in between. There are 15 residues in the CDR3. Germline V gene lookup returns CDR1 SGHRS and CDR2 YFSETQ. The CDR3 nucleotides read TGCGCCAGCAGCTTTTATCACACGGAGATGTGGGAGCAGTACTTC. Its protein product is CASSFYHTEMWEQYF.

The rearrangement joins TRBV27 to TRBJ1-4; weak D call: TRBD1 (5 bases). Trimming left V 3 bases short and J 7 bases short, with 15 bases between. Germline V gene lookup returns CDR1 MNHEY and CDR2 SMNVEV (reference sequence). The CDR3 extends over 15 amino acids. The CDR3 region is CASSLGRGWGEKLFF. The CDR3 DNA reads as TGTGCCAGCAGTTTGGGGAGGGGATGGGGTGAAAAACTGTTTTTT. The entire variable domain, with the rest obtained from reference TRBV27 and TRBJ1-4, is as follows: EAQVTQNPRYLITVTGKKLTVTCSQNMNHEYMSWYRQDPGLGLRQIYYSMNVEVTDKGDVPEGYKVSRKEKRNFPLILESPSPNQTSLYFCASSLGRGWGEKLFFGSGTQLSVL.

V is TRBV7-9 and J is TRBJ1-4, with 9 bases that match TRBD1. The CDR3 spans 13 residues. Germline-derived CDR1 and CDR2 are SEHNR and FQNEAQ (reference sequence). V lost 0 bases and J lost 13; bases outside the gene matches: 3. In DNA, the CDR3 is TGTGCCAGCAGCTTAGCATCGGACAGGGGACTGTTTTTT. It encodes CASSLASDRGLFF.

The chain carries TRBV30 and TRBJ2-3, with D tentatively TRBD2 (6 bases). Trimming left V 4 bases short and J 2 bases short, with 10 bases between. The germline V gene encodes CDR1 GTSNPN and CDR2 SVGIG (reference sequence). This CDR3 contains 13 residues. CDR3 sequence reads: CAWTAGHTDTQYF. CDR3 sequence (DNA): TGTGCCTGGACCGCGGGGCACACAGATACGCAGTATTTT.